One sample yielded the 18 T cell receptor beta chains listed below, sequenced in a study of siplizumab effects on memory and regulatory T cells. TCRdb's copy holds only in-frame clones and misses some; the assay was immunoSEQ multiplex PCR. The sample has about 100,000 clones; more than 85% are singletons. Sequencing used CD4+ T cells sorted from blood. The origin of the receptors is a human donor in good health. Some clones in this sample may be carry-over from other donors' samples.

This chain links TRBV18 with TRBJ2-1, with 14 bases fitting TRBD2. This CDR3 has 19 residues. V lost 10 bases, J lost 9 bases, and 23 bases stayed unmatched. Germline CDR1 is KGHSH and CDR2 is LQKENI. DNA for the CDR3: TGTGCCACCATGGGGACGGGACTAGCGGGAGAACGGATAGCGGTTGAGCAGTTCTTC. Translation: CATMGTGLAGERIAVEQFF.

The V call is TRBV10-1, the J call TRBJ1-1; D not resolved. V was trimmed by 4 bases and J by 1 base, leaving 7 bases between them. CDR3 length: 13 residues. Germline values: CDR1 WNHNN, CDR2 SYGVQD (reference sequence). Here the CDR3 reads CASSAAENTEAFF. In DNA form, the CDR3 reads TGCGCCAGCAGTGCGGCGGAGAACACTGAAGCTTTCTTT.

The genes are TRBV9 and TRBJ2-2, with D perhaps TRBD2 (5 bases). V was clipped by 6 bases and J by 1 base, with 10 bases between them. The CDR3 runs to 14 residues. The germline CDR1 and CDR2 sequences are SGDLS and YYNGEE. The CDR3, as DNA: TGTGCCAGCACGGGGATTTTGAACACCGGGGAGCTGTTTTTT. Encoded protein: CASTGILNTGELFF. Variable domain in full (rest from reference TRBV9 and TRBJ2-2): DSGVTQTPKHLITATGQRVTLRCSPRSGDLSVYWYQQSLDQGLQFLIQYYNGEERAKGNILERFSAQQFPDLHSELNLSSLELGDSALYFCASTGILNTGELFFGEGSRLTVL.

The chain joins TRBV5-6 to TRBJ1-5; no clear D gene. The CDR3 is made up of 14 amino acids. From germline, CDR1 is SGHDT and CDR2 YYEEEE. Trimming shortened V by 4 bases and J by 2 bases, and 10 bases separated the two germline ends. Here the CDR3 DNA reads TGTGCCAGCAGCCCGAGGAGTGGCAATCAGCCCCAGCATTTT. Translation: CASSPRSGNQPQHF. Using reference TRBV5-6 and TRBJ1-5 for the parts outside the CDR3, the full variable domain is DAGVTQSPTHLIKTRGQQVTLRCSPKSGHDTVSWYQQALGQGPQFIFQYYEEEERQRGNFPDRFSGHQFPNYSSELNVNALLLGDSALYLCASSPRSGNQPQHFGDGTRLSIL.

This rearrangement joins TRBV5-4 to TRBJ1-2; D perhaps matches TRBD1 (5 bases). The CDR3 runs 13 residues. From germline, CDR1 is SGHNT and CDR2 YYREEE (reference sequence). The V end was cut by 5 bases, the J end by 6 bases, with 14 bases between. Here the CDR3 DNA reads TGTGCCAGCAGAACGTACAGGTACGATGGCTACACCTTC. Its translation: CASRTYRYDGYTF.

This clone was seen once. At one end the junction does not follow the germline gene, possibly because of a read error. The CDR3 DNA reads TGTGCCAGTAGCGATACCGGGACAACAGCTGTTTCAGCCTTC. It is translated as CASSDTGTTAVSAF. The chain employs TRBV19 and TRBJ1-2; a possible D gene is TRBD1 (6 bases). This CDR3 contains 14 residues. Germline V gives CDR1 LNHDA, CDR2 SQIVND (reference sequence).

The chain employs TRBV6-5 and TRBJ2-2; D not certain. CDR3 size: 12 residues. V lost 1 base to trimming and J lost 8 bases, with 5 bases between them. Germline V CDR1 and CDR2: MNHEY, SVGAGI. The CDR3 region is CASSYWSGELFF. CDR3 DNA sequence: TGTGCCAGCAGTTACTGGTCGGGGGAGCTGTTTTTT.

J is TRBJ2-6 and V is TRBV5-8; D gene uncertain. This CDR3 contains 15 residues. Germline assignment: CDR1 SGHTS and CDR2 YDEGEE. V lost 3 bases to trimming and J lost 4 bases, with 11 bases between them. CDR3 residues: CASSSRPAGANVLTF. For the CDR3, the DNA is TGTGCCAGCAGCTCCAGACCGGCAGGGGCCAACGTCCTGACTTTC.

The DNA of the CDR3 is TGTGCCAGCCAAGAGACAGACCAAGAGACCCAGTACTTC. Translation gives CASQETDQETQYF. This chain links TRBV7-9 with TRBJ2-5; TRBD1 might be the D (5 bases). Trimming stripped 8 bases from V and 0 bases from J, with 10 bases between. The CDR3 has 13 residues. Germline V CDR1 and CDR2: SEHNR, FQNEAQ (reference sequence).

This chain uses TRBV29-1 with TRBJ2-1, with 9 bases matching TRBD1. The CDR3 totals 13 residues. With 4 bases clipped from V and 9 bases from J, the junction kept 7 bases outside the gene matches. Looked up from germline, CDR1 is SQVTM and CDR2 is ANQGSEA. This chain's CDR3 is CSVGATGGGEQFF. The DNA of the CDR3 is TGCAGCGTTGGGGCGACAGGGGGGGGTGAGCAGTTCTTC.

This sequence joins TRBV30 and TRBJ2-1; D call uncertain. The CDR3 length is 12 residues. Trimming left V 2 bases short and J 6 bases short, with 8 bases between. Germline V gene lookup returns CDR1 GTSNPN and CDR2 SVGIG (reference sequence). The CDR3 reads CAWSPRPNEQFF. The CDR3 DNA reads TGTGCCTGGAGTCCACGGCCCAATGAGCAGTTCTTC.

The CDR3 region has the DNA TGCAGCGGCCGGGACAGGGCCTACGAGCAGTACTTC. This encodes CSGRDRAYEQYF. The rearrangement uses TRBV29-1 and TRBJ2-7, with TRBD1 identical over 9 bases. From germline, CDR1 is SQVTM and CDR2 ANQGSEA. J gave up 2 bases and V 7 bases, and 3 bases lay outside the gene matches. The length of the CDR3 is 12 residues.

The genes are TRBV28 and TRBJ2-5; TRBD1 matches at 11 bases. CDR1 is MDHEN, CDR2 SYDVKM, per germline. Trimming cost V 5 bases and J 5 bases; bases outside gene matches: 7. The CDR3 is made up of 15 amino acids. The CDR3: CASSKRTGGMETQYF. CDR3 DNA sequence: TGTGCCAGCAGTAAGAGGACAGGGGGCATGGAGACCCAGTACTTC.

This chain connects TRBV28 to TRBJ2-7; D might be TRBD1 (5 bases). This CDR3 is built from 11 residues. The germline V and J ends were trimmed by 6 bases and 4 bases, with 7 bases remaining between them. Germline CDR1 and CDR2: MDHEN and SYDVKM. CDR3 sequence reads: CASSSGYEQYF. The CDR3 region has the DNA TGTGCCAGCAGCTCAGGGTACGAGCAGTACTTC.

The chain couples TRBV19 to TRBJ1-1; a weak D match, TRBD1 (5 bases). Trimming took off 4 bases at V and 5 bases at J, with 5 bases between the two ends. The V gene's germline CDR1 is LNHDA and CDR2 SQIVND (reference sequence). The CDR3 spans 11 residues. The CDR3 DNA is TGTGCCAGTAGTAGGGGGACTGAAGCTTTCTTT. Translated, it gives CASSRGTEAFF. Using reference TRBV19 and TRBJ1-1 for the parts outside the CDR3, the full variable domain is DGGITQSPKYLFRKEGQNVTLSCEQNLNHDAMYWYRQDPGQGLRLIYYSQIVNDFQKGDIAEGYSVSREKKESFPLTVTSAQKNPTAFYLCASSRGTEAFFGQGTRLTVV.

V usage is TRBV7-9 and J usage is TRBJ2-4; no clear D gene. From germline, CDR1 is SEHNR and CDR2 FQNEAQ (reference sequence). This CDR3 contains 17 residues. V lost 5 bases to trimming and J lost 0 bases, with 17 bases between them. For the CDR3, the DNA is TGTGCCAGCAGCCCCCGTGGCACGCTACTAGCCAAAAACATTCAGTACTTC. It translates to CASSPRGTLLAKNIQYF.

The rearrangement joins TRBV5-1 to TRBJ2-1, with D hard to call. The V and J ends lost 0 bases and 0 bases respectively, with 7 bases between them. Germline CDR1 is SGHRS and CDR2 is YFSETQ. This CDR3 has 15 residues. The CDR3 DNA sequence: TGCGCCAGCAGCTTGGACTGGAGCTCCTACAATGAGCAGTTCTTC. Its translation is CASSLDWSSYNEQFF.

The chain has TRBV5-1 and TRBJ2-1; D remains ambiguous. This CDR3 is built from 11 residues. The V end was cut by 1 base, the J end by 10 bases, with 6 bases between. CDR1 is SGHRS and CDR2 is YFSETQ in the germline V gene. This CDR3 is CASSLSWEQFF. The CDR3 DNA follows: TGCGCCAGCAGCTTGTCGTGGGAGCAGTTCTTC.